This T cell receptor (beta chain) is drawn from a study of blood T cells in healthy people across ages. Background on the study: Per two T cells, template switching captured roughly one barcoded beta molecule.

A J-beta primer mix and a sample-barcoded 5' primer were used in a second PCR of roughly 6 to 12 cycles. TCRdb passed the 5' RACE reads through MiXCR, listing each CDR3 protein once. The repertoire has roughly 1.9 million distinct CDR3 sequences, 39% of them found once; the top ten carry 23%. This clonotype turned up a few times. Germline loops: CDR1 MNHEY, CDR2 SMNVEV (reference sequence). V was trimmed by 5 bases and J by 4 bases, leaving 12 bases between them. The CDR3 contains 15 residues. Sequenced material: blood. This rearrangement joins TRBV27 to TRBJ2-6; D uncertain. The sequence was collected from a human donor in good health. The CDR3 DNA follows: TGTGCCAGCAGTCCATTCCCAACGGGGGCCAACGTCCTGACTTTC. Protein: CASSPFPTGANVLTF.